Reported below is one TCR beta chain. CDR1 and CDR2 (germline): MRHNA, SNTAGT. Trimming pared 4 bases from V and 1 base from J, leaving 14 bases between. This CDR3 is built from 16 residues. This entry comes from a study of blood T cell repertoires in COVID-19. On the study more broadly: The United States, Italy and Spain were the sources of the acute and convalescent COVID-19 samples. From T cells, B-cell-depleted T cells, or PBMCs came the material, which was cDNA or gDNA.

In the study's own analysis: Estimates of nucleated cell counts were drawn from the amplification of reference gene primers. Profiling relied on immunoSEQ multiplex PCR, and the TCRdb table lists in-frame clones only, not all of them. V and J calls and clone size come straight from that table; D and trimming were deduced from the DNA. The sample consists of 150,000 or so clones, about 80% of them appearing once. The sequence was obtained from a woman aged 80 or over with acute or convalescent COVID-19. Sequenced material: peripheral blood. J is TRBJ2-1 and V is TRBV6-4, with a tentative D call TRBD1 (5 bases). CDR3 loop: CASSGDSFKSYNEQFF. In nucleotides, the CDR3 is TGTGCCAGCAGTGGTGACAGCTTTAAATCCTACAATGAGCAGTTCTTC.